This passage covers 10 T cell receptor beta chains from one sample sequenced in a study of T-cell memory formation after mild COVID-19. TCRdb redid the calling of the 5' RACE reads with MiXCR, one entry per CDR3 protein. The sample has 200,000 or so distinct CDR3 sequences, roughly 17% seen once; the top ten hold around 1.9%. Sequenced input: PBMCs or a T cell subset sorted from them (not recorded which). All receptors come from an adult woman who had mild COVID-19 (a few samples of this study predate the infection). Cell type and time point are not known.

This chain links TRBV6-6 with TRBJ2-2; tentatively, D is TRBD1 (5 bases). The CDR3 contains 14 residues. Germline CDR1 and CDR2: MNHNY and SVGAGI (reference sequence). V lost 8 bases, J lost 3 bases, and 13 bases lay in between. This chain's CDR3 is CASQGELDTGELFF. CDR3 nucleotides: TGTGCCAGCCAGGGCGAACTGGACACCGGGGAGCTGTTTTTT.

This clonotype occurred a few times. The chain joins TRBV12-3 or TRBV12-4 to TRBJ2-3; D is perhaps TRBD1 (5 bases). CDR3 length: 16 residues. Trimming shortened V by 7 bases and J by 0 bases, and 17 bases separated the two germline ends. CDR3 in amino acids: CASKPDRGHSTDTQYF. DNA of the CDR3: TGTGCCAGCAAACCCGACAGAGGCCATAGCACAGATACGCAGTATTTT.

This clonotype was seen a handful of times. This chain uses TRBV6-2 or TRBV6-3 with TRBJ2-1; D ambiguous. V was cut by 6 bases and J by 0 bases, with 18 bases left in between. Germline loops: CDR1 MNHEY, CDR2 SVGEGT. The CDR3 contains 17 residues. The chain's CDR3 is CASSPGPVASSYNEQFF. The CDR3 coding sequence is TGTGCCAGCAGCCCCGGACCAGTCGCGAGCTCCTACAATGAGCAGTTCTTC.

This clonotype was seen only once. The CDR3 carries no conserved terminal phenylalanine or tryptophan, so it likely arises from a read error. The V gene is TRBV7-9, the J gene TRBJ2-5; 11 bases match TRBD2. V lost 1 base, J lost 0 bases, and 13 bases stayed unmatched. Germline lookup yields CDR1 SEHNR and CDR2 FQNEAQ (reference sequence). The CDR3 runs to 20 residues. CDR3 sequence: CASSLGNSLPSGGHQETQYL. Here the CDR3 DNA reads TGTGCCAGCAGCTTAGGAAACTCCCTTCCTAGCGGGGGGCACCAAGAGACCCAGTACTTA.

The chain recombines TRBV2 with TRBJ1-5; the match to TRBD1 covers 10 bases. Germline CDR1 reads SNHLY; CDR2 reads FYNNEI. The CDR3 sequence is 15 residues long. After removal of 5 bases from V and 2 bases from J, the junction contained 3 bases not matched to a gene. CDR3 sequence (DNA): TGTGCCAGCAGTCGGGACAGGGGAGGCAATCAGCCCCAGCATTTT. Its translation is CASSRDRGGNQPQHF.

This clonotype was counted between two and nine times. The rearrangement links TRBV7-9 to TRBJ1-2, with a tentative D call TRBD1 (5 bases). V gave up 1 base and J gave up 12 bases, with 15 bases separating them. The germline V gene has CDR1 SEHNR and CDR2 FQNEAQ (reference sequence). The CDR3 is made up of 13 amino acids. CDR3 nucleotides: TGTGCCAGCAGCTTAGTGGTGGCAGGGATCAACACCTTC. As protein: CASSLVVAGINTF.

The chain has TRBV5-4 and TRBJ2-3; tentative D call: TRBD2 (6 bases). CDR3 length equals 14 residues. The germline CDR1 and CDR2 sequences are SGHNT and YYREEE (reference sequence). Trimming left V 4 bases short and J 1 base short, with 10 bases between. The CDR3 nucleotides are TGTGCCAGCAGCCCCCAGCGGGGCACAGATACGCAGTATTTT. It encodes CASSPQRGTDTQYF.

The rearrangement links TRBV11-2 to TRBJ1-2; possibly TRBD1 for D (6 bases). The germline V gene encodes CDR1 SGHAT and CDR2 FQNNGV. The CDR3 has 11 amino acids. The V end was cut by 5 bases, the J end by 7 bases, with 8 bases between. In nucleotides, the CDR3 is TGTGCCAGCAGCAACAGGGTTGGCTACACCTTC. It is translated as CASSNRVGYTF. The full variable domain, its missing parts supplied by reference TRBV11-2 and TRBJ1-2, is EAGVAQSPRYKIIEKRQSVAFWCNPISGHATLYWYQQILGQGPKLLIQFQNNGVVDDSQLPKDRFSAERLKGVDSTLKIQPAKLEDSAVYLCASSNRVGYTFGSGTRLTVV.

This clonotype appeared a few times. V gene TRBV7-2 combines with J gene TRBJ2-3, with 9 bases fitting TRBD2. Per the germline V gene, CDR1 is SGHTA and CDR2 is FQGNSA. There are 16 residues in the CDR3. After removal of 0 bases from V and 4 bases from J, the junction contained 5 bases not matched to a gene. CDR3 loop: CASSLAWGGGADTQYF. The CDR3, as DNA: TGTGCCAGCAGCTTAGCGTGGGGCGGGGGGGCAGATACGCAGTATTTT.

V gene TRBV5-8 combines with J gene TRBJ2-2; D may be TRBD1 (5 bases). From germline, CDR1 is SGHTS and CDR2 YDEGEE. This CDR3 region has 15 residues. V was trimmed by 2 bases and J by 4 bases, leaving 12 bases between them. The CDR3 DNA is TGTGCCAGCAGCTTCCTGGACATCATCACCGGGGAGCTGTTTTTT. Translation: CASSFLDIITGELFF.